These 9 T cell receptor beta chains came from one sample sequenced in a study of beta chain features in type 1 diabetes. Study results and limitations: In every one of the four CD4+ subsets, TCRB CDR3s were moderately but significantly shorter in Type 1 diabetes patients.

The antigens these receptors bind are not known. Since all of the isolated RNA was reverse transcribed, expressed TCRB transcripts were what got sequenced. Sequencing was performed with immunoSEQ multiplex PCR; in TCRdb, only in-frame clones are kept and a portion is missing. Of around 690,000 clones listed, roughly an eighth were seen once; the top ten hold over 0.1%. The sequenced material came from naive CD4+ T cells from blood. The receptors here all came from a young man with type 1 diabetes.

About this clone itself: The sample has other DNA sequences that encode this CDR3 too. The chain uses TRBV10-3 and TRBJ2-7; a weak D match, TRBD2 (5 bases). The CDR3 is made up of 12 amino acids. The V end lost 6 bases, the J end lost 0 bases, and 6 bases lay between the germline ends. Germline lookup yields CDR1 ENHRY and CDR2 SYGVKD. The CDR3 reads CAISGDSYEQYF. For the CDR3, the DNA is TGTGCCATCAGCGGGGACTCCTACGAGCAGTACTTC.

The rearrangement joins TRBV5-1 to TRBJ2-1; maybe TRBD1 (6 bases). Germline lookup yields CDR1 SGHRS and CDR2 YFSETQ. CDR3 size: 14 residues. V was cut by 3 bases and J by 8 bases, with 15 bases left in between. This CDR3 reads CASSSQGSGDEQFF. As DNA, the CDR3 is TGCGCCAGCAGCTCCCAGGGGAGTGGCGATGAGCAGTTCTTC.

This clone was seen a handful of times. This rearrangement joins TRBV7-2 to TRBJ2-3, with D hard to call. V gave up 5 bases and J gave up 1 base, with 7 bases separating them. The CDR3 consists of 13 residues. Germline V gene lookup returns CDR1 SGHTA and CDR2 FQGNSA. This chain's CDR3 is CASSKLGTDTQYF. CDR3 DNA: TGTGCCAGCAGCAAACTGGGCACAGATACGCAGTATTTT. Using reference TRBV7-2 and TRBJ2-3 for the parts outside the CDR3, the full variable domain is GAGVSQSPSNKVTEKGKDVELRCDPISGHTALYWYRQSLGQGLEFLIYFQGNSAPDKSGLPSDRFSAERTGGSVSTLTIQRTQQEDSAVYLCASSKLGTDTQYFGPGTRLTVL.

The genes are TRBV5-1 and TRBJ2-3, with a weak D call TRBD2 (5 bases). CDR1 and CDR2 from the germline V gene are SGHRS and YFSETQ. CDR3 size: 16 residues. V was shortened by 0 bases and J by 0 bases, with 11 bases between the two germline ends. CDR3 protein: CASSLAQDSSTDTQYF. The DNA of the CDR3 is TGCGCCAGCAGCTTGGCCCAGGACTCTAGCACAGATACGCAGTATTTT.

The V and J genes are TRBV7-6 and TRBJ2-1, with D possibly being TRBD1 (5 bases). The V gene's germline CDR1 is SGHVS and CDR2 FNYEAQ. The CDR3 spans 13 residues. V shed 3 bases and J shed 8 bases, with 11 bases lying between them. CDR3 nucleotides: TGTGCCAGCAGCTTGGGGCCGTCGGATGAGCAGTTCTTC. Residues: CASSLGPSDEQFF.

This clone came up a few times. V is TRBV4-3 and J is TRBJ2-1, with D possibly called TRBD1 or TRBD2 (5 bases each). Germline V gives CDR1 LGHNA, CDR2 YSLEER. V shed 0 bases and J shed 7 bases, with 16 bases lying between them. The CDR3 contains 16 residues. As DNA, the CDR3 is TGCGCCAGCAGCCAAGAGTGGGACGGAAGTAGGAATGAGCAGTTCTTC. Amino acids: CASSQEWDGSRNEQFF.

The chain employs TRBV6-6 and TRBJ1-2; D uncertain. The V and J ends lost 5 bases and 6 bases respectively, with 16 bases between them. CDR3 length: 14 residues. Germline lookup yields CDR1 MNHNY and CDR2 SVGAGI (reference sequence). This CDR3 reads CASSPTTTFNGYTF. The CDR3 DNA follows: TGTGCCAGCAGTCCCACGACAACCTTTAATGGCTACACCTTC.

The CDR3 DNA is TGTGCCAGCAGTTACGGGGGCATGAACACTGAAGCTTTCTTT. Its translation is CASSYGGMNTEAFF. This chain links TRBV6-5 with TRBJ1-1; the D gene is possibly TRBD1 (6 bases). The germline CDR1 and CDR2 sequences are MNHEY and SVGAGI. The CDR3 covers 14 residues. V lost 2 bases to trimming and J lost 0 bases, with 7 bases between them.

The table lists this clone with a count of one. The CDR3 DNA reads as TGTGCCAGCAGCTCGTGGTACAATGAGCAGTTCTTC. Translated: CASSSWYNEQFF. The chain couples TRBV6-5 to TRBJ2-1; D is unclear. Trimming pared 6 bases from V and 4 bases from J, leaving 7 bases between. The CDR3 consists of 12 residues. The V gene's germline CDR1 is MNHEY and CDR2 SVGAGI.